This T cell receptor (beta chain) was captured in a study of blood T cells in healthy people across ages. Study-wide points: Comparison with aged donors showed that long-lived donors had more naive CD4+ cells and higher diversity. Diversity was estimated from one million T cells, and these estimates were considered underestimates.

Donor samples were obtained from healthy Caucasian individuals from Russia, aged about 6 to 95. From germline, CDR1 is SQVTM and CDR2 ANQGSEA. With V trimmed by 7 bases and J by 4 bases, 11 bases remained unmatched. The CDR3 length is 14 residues. The use of a sample-barcoded 5' primer and a J-beta primer mix characterized a second PCR of roughly 6 to 11 cycles. Each of the cDNA molecules was tagged by a template-switch adaptor with 12 random nucleotides. TCRdb reanalysed the 5' RACE reads using MiXCR and keeps one entry per CDR3 protein. The data show over a million distinct CDR3 sequences, roughly 45% seen once. On this clonotype: Its antigen is currently unknown.

The rearrangement joins TRBV29-1 to TRBJ2-7, with TRBD1 matching 9 bases. The sample consisted of blood. The receptor was derived from an older woman in good health. CDR3 bases: TGCAGCGCTCACGCTGGACAGGGGAATTACGAGCAGTACTTC. It codes for CSAHAGQGNYEQYF.